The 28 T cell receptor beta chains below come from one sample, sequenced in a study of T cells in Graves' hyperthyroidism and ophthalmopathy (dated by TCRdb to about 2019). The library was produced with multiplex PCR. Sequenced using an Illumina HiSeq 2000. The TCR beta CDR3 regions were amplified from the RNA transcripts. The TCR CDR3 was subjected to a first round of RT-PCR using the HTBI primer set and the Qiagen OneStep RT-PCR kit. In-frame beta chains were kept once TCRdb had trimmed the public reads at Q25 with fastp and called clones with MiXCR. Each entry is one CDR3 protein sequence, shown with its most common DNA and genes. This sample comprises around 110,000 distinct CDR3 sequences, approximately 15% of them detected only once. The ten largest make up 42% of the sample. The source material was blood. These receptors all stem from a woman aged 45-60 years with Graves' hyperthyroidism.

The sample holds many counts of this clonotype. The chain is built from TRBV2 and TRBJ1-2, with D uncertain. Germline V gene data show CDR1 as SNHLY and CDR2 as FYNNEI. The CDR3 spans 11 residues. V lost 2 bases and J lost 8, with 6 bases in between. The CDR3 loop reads CASSEMGGYTF. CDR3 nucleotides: TGTGCCAGCAGTGAAATGGGAGGCTACACCTTC.

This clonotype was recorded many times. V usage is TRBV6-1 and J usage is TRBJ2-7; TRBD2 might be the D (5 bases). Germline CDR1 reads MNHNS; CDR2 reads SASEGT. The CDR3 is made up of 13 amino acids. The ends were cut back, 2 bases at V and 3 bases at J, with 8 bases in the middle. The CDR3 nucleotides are TGTGCCAGCAGTGAAACCCGGGACTACGAGCAGTACGTC. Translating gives CASSETRDYEQYV.

CDR3 coding DNA: TGCGCCAGCAGCACGGGACTAGCGGGATTGAAAAGGAACAATGAGCAGTTCTTC. Translated, it gives CASSTGLAGLKRNNEQFF. The gene calls are TRBV5-1 and TRBJ2-1, with 13 bases fitting TRBD2. After removal of 4 bases from V and 5 bases from J, the junction contained 12 bases not matched to a gene. Looked up from germline, CDR1 is SGHRS and CDR2 is YFSETQ. The CDR3 is 18 amino acids.

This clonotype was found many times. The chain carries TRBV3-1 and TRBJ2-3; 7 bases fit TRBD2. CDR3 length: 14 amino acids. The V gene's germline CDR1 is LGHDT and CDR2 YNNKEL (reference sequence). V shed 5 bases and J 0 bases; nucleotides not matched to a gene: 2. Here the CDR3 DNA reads TGTGCCAGCAGCAGGACTAGAAGCACAGATACGCAGTATTTT. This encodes CASSRTRSTDTQYF.

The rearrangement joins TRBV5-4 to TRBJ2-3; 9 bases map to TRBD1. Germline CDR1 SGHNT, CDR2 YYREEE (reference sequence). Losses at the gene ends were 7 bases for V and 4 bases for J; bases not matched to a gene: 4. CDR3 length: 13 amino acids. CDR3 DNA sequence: TGTGCCAGCGGGGGACAGGGCGCAGATACGCAGTATTTT. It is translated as CASGGQGADTQYF.

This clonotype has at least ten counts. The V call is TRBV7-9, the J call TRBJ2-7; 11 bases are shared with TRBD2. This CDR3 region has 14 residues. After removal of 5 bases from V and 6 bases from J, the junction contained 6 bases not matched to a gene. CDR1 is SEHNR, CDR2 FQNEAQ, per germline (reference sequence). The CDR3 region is CASSPGLADGEQYF. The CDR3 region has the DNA TGTGCCAGCAGCCCGGGACTAGCGGATGGCGAGCAGTACTTC.

CDR3 coding DNA: TGTGCCAGCAGTGACTGGCTAGCGGTCAATGAGCAGTTCTTC. It encodes CASSDWLAVNEQFF. The V call is TRBV2, the J call TRBJ2-1, with 7 bases aligning to TRBD2. The J segment lost 6 bases and the V segment lost 3 bases, leaving 5 bases of the junction unmatched. CDR3 length: 14 amino acids. CDR1 is SNHLY and CDR2 is FYNNEI in the germline V gene.

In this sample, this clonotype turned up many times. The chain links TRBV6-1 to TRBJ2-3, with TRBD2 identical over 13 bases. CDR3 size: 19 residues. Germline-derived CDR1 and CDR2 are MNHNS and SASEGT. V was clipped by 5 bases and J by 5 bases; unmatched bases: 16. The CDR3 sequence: CASSSRQATSGRALDTQYF. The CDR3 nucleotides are TGTGCCAGCAGTTCACGACAGGCAACTAGCGGGAGGGCCCTAGATACGCAGTATTTT.

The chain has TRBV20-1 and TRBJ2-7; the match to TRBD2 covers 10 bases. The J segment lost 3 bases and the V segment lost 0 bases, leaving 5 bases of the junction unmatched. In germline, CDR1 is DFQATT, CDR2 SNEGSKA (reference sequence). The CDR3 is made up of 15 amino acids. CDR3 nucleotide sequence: TGCAGTGCTAGAGATCAGGCTAGCGGGGGCTACGAGCAGTACTTC. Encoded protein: CSARDQASGGYEQYF.

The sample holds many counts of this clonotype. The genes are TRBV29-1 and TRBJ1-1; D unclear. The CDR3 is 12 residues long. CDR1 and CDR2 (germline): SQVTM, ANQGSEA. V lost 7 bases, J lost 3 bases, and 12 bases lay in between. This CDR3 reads CSALSWDTEAFF. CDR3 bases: TGCAGCGCACTTTCTTGGGACACTGAAGCTTTCTTT. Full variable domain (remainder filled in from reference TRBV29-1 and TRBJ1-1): SAVISQKPSRDICQRGTSLTIQCQVDSQVTMMFWYRQQPGQSLTLIATANQGSEATYESGFVIDKFPISRPNLTFSTLTVSNMSPEDSSIYLCSALSWDTEAFFGQGTRLTVV.

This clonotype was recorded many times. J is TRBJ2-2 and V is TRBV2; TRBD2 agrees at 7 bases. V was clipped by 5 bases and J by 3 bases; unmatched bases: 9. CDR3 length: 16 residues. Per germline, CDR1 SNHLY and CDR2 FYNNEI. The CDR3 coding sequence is TGTGCCAGCAGTACCCGTCCCCTAGCGGACACCGGGGAGCTGTTTTTT. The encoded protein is CASSTRPLADTGELFF.

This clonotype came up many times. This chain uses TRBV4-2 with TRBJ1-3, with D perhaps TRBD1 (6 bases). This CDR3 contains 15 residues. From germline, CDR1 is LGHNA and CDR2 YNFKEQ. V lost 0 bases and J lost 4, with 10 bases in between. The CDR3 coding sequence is TGTGCCAGCAGCCAAGAGGACAGATCGGGAAACACCATATATTTT. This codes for CASSQEDRSGNTIYF.

The CDR3 region has the DNA TGCAGCGTTGAAGAATTCGTAAGCGAGCAGTACTTC. Amino acids: CSVEEFVSEQYF. The rearrangement joins TRBV29-1 to TRBJ2-7, with D hard to call. Germline-derived CDR1 and CDR2 are SQVTM and ANQGSEA. This CDR3 contains 12 residues. V was cut by 0 bases and J by 6 bases, with 9 bases left in between.

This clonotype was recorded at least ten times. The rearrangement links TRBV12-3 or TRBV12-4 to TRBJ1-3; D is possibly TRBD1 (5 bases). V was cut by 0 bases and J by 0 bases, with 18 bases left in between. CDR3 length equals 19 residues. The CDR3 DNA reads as TGTGCCAGCAGTTTAGCGCCGGGACTCCTTCTCGGCTCTGGAAACACCATATATTTT. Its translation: CASSLAPGLLLGSGNTIYF.

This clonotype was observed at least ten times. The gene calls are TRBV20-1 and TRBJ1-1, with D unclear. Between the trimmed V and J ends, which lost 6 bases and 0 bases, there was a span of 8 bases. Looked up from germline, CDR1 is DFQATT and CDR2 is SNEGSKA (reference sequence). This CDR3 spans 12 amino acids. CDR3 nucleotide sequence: TGCAGTGCGCCATCCCTGAACACTGAAGCTTTCTTT. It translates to CSAPSLNTEAFF.

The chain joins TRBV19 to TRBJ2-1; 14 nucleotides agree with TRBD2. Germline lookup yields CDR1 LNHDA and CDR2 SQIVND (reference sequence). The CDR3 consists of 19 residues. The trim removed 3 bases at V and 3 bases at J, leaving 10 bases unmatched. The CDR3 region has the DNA TGTGCCAGTAGTATCGGGACTAGCGGGAGAGGGGGTATCTACAATGAGCAGTTCTTC. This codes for CASSIGTSGRGGIYNEQFF.

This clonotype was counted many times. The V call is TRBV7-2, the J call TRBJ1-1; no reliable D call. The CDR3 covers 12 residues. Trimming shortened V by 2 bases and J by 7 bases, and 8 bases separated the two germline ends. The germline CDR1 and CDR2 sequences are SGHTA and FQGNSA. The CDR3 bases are TGTGCCAGCAGCTTATTGGGTATTGAAGCTTTCTTT. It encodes CASSLLGIEAFF.

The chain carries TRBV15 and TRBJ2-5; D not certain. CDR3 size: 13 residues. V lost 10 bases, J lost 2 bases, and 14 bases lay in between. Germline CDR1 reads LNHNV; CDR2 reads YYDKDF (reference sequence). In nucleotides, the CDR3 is TGTGCCAGCGATCAGTTGTGGCAAGAGACCCAGTACTTC. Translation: CASDQLWQETQYF.

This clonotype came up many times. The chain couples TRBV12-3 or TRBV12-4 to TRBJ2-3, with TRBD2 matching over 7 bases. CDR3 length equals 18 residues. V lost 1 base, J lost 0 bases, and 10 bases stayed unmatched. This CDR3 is CASSLGGGSRTSTDTQYF. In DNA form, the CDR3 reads TGTGCCAGCAGTTTAGGAGGCGGGAGTCGAACTAGCACAGATACGCAGTATTTT.

CDR3 sequence (DNA): TGCAGTGGCGGACTAGCGTCCTCCTACGAGCAGTACTTC. It specifies CSGGLASSYEQYF. The gene calls are TRBV20-1 and TRBJ2-7; 9 nucleotides agree with TRBD2. CDR1 is DFQATT, CDR2 SNEGSKA, per germline (reference sequence). V shed 7 bases and J 0 bases; nucleotides not matched to a gene: 4. The CDR3 runs to 13 residues.

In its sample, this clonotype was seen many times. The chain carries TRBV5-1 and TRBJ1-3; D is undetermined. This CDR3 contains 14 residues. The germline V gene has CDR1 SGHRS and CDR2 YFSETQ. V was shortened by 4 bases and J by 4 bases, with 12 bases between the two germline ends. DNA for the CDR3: TGCGCCAGCAGCCTTATAGGAGGCGGAAACACCATATATTTT. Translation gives CASSLIGGGNTIYF.

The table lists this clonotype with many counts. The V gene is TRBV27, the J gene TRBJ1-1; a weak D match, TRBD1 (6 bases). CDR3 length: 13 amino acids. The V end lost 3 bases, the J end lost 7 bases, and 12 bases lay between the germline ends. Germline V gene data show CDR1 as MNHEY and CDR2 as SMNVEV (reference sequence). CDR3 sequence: CASSFRGASEAFF. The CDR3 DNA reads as TGTGCCAGCAGTTTTCGGGGGGCTAGTGAAGCTTTCTTT.

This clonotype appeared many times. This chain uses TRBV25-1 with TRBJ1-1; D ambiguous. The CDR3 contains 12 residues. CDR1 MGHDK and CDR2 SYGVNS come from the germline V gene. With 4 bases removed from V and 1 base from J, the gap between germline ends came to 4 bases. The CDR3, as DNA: TGTGCCAGCAGTGCACCGAACACTGAAGCTTTCTTT. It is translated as CASSAPNTEAFF.

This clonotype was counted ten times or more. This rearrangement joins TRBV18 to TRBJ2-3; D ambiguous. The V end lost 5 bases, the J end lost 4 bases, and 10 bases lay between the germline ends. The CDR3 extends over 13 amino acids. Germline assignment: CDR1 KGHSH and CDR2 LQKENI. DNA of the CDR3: TGTGCCAGCTCAGAAAAGAGTTCAGATACGCAGTATTTT. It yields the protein CASSEKSSDTQYF. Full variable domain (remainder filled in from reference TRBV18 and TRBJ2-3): NAGVMQNPRHLVRRRGQEARLRCSPMKGHSHVYWYRQLPEEGLKFMVYLQKENIIDESGMPKERFSAEFPKEGPSILRIQQVVRGDSAAYFCASSEKSSDTQYFGPGTRLTVL.

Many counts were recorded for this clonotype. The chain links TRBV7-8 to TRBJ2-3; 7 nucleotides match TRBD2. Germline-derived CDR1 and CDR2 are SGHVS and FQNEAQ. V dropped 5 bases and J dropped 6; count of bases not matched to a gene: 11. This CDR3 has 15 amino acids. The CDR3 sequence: CASSRASGHGDTQYF. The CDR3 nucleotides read TGTGCCAGCAGCAGGGCTAGCGGACACGGGGATACGCAGTATTTT.

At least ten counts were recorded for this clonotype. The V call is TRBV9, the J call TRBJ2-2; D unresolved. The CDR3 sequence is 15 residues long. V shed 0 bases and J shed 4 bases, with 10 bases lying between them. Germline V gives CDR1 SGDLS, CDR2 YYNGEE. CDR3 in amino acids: CASSVVSRPTGELFF. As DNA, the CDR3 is TGTGCCAGCAGCGTAGTCAGTCGGCCCACCGGGGAGCTGTTTTTT.

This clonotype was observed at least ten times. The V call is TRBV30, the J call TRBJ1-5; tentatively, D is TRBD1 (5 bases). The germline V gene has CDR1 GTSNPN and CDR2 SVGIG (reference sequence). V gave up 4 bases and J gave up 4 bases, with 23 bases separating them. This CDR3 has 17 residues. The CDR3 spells CAWTLAGPRNSNQPQHF. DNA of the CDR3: TGTGCCTGGACTTTGGCAGGGCCGAGGAATAGTAATCAGCCCCAGCATTTT.

As DNA, the CDR3 is TGTGCCAGCAGTTACCGGCAGCGGGAGGGCTACACCTTC. Protein product: CASSYRQREGYTF. This chain links TRBV6-2 or TRBV6-3 with TRBJ1-2; D is ambiguous. Germline CDR1 is MNHEY and CDR2 is SVGEGT. The V gene lost 2 bases and the J gene lost 8 bases, with 12 bases spanning the gap. This CDR3 has 13 residues.